Sequencing of this T cell receptor (beta chain) was carried out in a study of blood T cell repertoires in COVID-19. Study-wide context: Sites across the United States, Italy and Spain contributed samples from acute and convalescent COVID-19. PBMCs, B-cell-depleted T cells, or T cells provided the cDNA or gDNA that made up the material.

V lost 7 bases to trimming and J lost 10 bases, with 17 bases between them. From germline, CDR1 is SNHLY and CDR2 FYNNEI. The CDR3 is 14 amino acids. In the original workflow: How many nucleated cells were present was estimated from reference gene primer amplification. The data were produced by immunoSEQ multiplex PCR, yet TCRdb's version contains in-frame clones alone and is incomplete. The V and J calls and clone size were taken over from that table, and D and trimming were inferred from the DNA. This table has approximately 89,000 clones, about 81% appearing once. The chain has TRBV2 and TRBJ1-6; D perhaps matches TRBD1 (5 bases). This TCR came from a man in his 70s with acute or convalescent COVID-19. The sequencing input was peripheral blood. CDR3 sequence (DNA): TGTGCCAGCACCGGGACTCACAGTGGATCACCCCTCCACTTT. Protein: CASTGTHSGSPLHF.